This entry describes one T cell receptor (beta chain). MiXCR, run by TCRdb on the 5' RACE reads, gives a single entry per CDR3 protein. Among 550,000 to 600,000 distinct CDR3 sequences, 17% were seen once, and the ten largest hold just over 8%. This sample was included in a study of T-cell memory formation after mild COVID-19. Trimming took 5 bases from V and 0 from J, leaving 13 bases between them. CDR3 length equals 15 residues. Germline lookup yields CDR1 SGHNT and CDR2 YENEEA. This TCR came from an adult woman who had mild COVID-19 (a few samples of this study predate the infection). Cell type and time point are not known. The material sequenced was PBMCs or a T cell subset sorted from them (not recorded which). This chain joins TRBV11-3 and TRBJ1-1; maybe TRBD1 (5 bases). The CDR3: CASSPGRDMNTEAFF. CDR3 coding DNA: TGTGCCAGCAGCCCGGGACGGGATATGAACACTGAAGCTTTCTTT. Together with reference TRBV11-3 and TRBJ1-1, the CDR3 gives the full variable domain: EAGVVQSPRYKIIEKKQPVAFWCNPISGHNTLYWYLQNLGQGPELLIRYENEEAVDDSQLPKDRFSAERLKGVDSTLKIQPAELGDSAVYLCASSPGRDMNTEAFFGQGTRLTVV.